The 28 T cell receptor beta chains listed next were all sequenced from one sample in a study of blood T cell repertoires in COVID-19. Clones were read by immunoSEQ multiplex PCR, and TCRdb kept only the in-frame ones, dropping some. The profile shows approximately 260,000 clones, 90% of them singletons. Material: peripheral blood. The receptors originated from a woman in her sixties or seventies with COVID-19, enrolled during active disease.

The chain couples TRBV7-9 to TRBJ1-2, with D uncertain. This CDR3 has 14 residues. V was cut by 5 bases and J by 6 bases, with 16 bases left in between. Germline assignment: CDR1 SEHNR and CDR2 FQNEAQ (reference sequence). The CDR3 loop is CASSQTHSLNGYTF. The CDR3 DNA follows: TGTGCCAGCAGCCAGACACACTCCCTCAATGGCTACACCTTC.

V gene TRBV25-1 combines with J gene TRBJ1-1, with D tentatively TRBD1 (5 bases). Germline CDR1 and CDR2: MGHDK and SYGVNS. V lost 6 bases and J 5 bases, leaving 7 bases between the germline ends. The CDR3 is 11 amino acids. Here the CDR3 DNA reads TGTGCCAGCAGAGGGGTTACTGAAGCTTTCTTT. It encodes CASRGVTEAFF.

The V gene is TRBV27, the J gene TRBJ1-1; possible D gene TRBD1, 6 bases. The V end lost 5 bases, the J end lost 6 bases, and 16 bases lay between the germline ends. There are 14 residues in the CDR3. CDR1 is MNHEY, CDR2 SMNVEV, per germline (reference sequence). As DNA, the CDR3 is TGTGCCAGCAGTAGAACAGGGTTTGTGTCTGAAGCTTTCTTT. Translated, it gives CASSRTGFVSEAFF.

The rearrangement links TRBV6-5 to TRBJ1-1; 9 bases are shared with TRBD1. CDR1 is MNHEY and CDR2 is SVGAGI in the germline V gene. This CDR3 is built from 15 residues. Losses at the gene ends were 2 bases for V and 1 base for J; bases not matched to a gene: 2. CDR3 region: CASSYQDRGNTEAFF. CDR3 DNA sequence: TGTGCCAGCAGTTACCAGGACAGGGGGAACACTGAAGCTTTCTTT.

The count of this clone is one. The genes are TRBV3-1 (or the pseudogene TRBV3-2) and TRBJ2-5; D gene unclear. The CDR3 runs to 13 residues. V shed 3 bases and J shed 0 bases, with 5 bases lying between them. Germline lookup yields CDR1 LGHDT and CDR2 YNNKEL (reference sequence). The CDR3 spells CASSQSHQETQYF. Written as DNA, the CDR3 is TGTGCCAGCAGCCAGAGCCACCAAGAGACCCAGTACTTC.

The CDR3 loop is CASSIGQGVAETQYF. For the CDR3, the DNA is TGTGCCAGTAGTATAGGACAGGGGGTCGCAGAGACCCAGTACTTC. V is TRBV19 and J is TRBJ2-5, with TRBD1 identical over 9 bases. The CDR3 is made up of 15 amino acids. Germline V gene sequence: CDR1 LNHDA, CDR2 SQIVND (reference sequence). V lost 1 base and J lost 4; bases outside the gene matches: 4.

The J gene is TRBJ2-5, the V gene TRBV7-2, with a tentative D call TRBD2 (7 bases). This CDR3 is 13 amino acids long. Germline V lookup: CDR1 SGHTA, CDR2 FQGNSA. V lost 8 bases, J lost 4 bases, and 14 bases lay in between. CDR3 nucleotide sequence: TGTGCCAGCTCTAGGGCGGGGGCAGAGACCCAGTACTTC. Translation gives CASSRAGAETQYF. Using reference TRBV7-2 and TRBJ2-5 for the parts outside the CDR3, the full variable domain is GAGVSQSPSNKVTEKGKDVELRCDPISGHTALYWYRQSLGQGLEFLIYFQGNSAPDKSGLPSDRFSAERTGGSVSTLTIQRTQQEDSAVYLCASSRAGAETQYFGPGTRLLVL.

The chain uses TRBV6-5 and TRBJ2-5, with 11 bases aligning to TRBD2. The CDR3 spans 14 residues. The ends lost 8 bases at V and 4 bases at J; junction bases unmatched: 6. In germline, CDR1 is MNHEY, CDR2 SVGAGI. The CDR3 is CASASGGMRETQYF. The CDR3 DNA is TGTGCCAGCGCTAGCGGGGGGATGCGAGAGACCCAGTACTTC.

This clone has a single count. V and J are TRBV6-4 and TRBJ1-1; 7 bases are shared with TRBD1. The CDR3 covers 14 residues. Germline-derived CDR1 and CDR2 are MRHNA and SNTAGT. With 2 bases clipped from V and 6 bases from J, the junction kept 6 bases outside the gene matches. The CDR3 DNA sequence: TGTGCCAGCAGTGACCGCCTCGGGACAGCTGAAGCTTTCTTT. Translation: CASSDRLGTAEAFF.

This chain links TRBV20-1 with TRBJ1-6, with D possibly TRBD1 on 6 matching bases. The CDR3 totals 12 residues. Trimming left V 3 bases short and J 8 bases short, with 8 bases between. The V gene's germline CDR1 is DFQATT and CDR2 SNEGSKA (reference sequence). The CDR3 reads CSASPGDSPLHF. CDR3 nucleotide sequence: TGCAGTGCTAGTCCAGGGGATTCACCCCTCCACTTT.

V gene TRBV7-2 combines with J gene TRBJ2-7; D ambiguous. Germline V CDR1 and CDR2: SGHTA, FQGNSA. Trimming took 5 bases from V and 3 from J, leaving 17 bases between them. The CDR3 spans 15 residues. The CDR3: CASSVTDTALYEQYF. In nucleotides, the CDR3 is TGTGCCAGCAGCGTTACTGACACCGCCCTCTACGAGCAGTACTTC.

This clone showed up just a few times. The genes are TRBV18 and TRBJ1-2; D gene ambiguous. Between the trimmed V and J ends, which lost 2 bases and 5 bases, there was a span of 12 bases. Germline V CDR1 and CDR2: KGHSH, LQKENI. This CDR3 spans 14 amino acids. The CDR3 is CASSPDYREYGYTF. The DNA of the CDR3 is TGTGCCAGCTCACCAGACTACAGAGAATATGGCTACACCTTC.

This chain joins TRBV7-2 and TRBJ2-1, with a weak D call TRBD2 (5 bases). Trimming took 4 bases from V and 9 from J, leaving 13 bases between them. Germline loops: CDR1 SGHTA, CDR2 FQGNSA. The CDR3 extends over 13 amino acids. The CDR3 protein is CASSSTIGSEQFF. The CDR3 nucleotides are TGTGCCAGCAGCTCAACTATTGGGAGTGAGCAGTTCTTC.

This rearrangement joins TRBV6-5 to TRBJ1-5; D might be TRBD1 (6 bases). The germline V gene encodes CDR1 MNHEY and CDR2 SVGAGI. V lost 8 bases, J lost 0 bases, and 11 bases lay in between. There are 14 residues in the CDR3. CDR3 coding DNA: TGTGCCAGCCAAAGACAGGTTAGCAATCAGCCCCAGCATTTT. Its protein is CASQRQVSNQPQHF.

The chain is built from TRBV4-3 and TRBJ2-3; 7 nucleotides match TRBD2. Germline V gene sequence: CDR1 LGHNA, CDR2 YSLEER. The J segment lost 2 bases and the V segment lost 0 bases, leaving 11 bases of the junction unmatched. The CDR3 is made up of 18 amino acids. The CDR3 DNA sequence: TGCGCCAGCAGCCAAGATCTGGGACGGGGGGAGTCCACAGATACGCAGTATTTT. It is translated as CASSQDLGRGESTDTQYF.

V and J are TRBV4-1 and TRBJ1-3; 8 bases are a match to TRBD1. Per germline, CDR1 MGHRA and CDR2 YSYEKL. This CDR3 comprises 19 residues. V shed 1 base, J shed 0 bases, and the junction held 11 bases outside the gene matches. CDR3 protein: CASSQARGQDSLSGNTIYF. The DNA of the CDR3 is TGCGCCAGCAGCCAAGCTAGGGGACAGGATTCACTCTCTGGAAACACCATATATTTT.

V gene TRBV5-4 combines with J gene TRBJ1-1, with 7 bases that match TRBD1. This CDR3 contains 18 residues. Germline CDR1 is SGHNT and CDR2 is YYREEE (reference sequence). J was trimmed by 2 bases and V by 4 bases; bases with no gene match: 17. DNA of the CDR3: TGTGCCAGCAGCACGTACGGGTATCAGGGGGTTGGAAACACTGAAGCTTTCTTT. Its protein is CASSTYGYQGVGNTEAFF.

The chain has TRBV19 and TRBJ1-2; TRBD1 is a possible D gene (6 bases). Trimming left V 3 bases short and J 8 bases short, with 13 bases between. This CDR3 spans 13 amino acids. Germline CDR1 is LNHDA and CDR2 is SQIVND (reference sequence). The CDR3 reads CASSISGAWGYTF. The CDR3, as DNA: TGTGCCAGTAGTATTTCAGGGGCCTGGGGCTACACCTTC.

The V call is TRBV30, the J call TRBJ2-5, with 7 nucleotides matching TRBD1. Germline V lookup: CDR1 GTSNPN, CDR2 SVGIG (reference sequence). After removal of 2 bases from V and 5 bases from J, the junction contained 8 bases not matched to a gene. The CDR3 runs to 14 residues. The CDR3 coding sequence is TGTGCCTGGAGTCCAGGGGGAAGCAGGGAGACCCAGTACTTC. It is translated as CAWSPGGSRETQYF. The whole variable domain, remainder taken from reference TRBV30 and TRBJ2-5, is SQTIHQWPATLVQPVGSPLSLECTVEGTSNPNLYWYRQAAGRGLQLLFYSVGIGQISSEVPQNLSASRPQDRQFILSSKKLLLSDSGFYLCAWSPGGSRETQYFGPGTRLLVL.

This sequence joins TRBV29-1 and TRBJ2-3; D is undetermined. This CDR3 spans 12 amino acids. V lost 6 bases and J lost 0, with 7 bases in between. Germline CDR1 SQVTM, CDR2 ANQGSEA. The CDR3 DNA sequence: TGCAGCGTGGGCAGCAGCACAGATACGCAGTATTTT. This sequence encodes CSVGSSTDTQYF.

This chain uses TRBV11-3 with TRBJ2-2, with TRBD2 as a possible D gene (6 bases). V was cut by 6 bases and J by 5 bases, with 13 bases left in between. CDR3 length: 14 amino acids. CDR1 is SGHNT and CDR2 is YENEEA in the germline V gene. The DNA for the CDR3 is TGTGCCAGCAGACCAACTCGGGGGACCGGGGAGCTGTTTTTT. Amino acid sequence: CASRPTRGTGELFF. The full variable domain, rest sourced from reference TRBV11-3 and TRBJ2-2, is EAGVVQSPRYKIIEKKQPVAFWCNPISGHNTLYWYLQNLGQGPELLIRYENEEAVDDSQLPKDRFSAERLKGVDSTLKIQPAELGDSAVYLCASRPTRGTGELFFGEGSRLTVL.

This clone was found a few times. The chain is built from TRBV15 and TRBJ1-5; D might be TRBD1 (6 bases). The V and J ends lost 5 bases and 6 bases respectively, with 14 bases between them. Germline V gene sequence: CDR1 LNHNV, CDR2 YYDKDF (reference sequence). The CDR3 runs 14 residues. CDR3 sequence (DNA): TGTGCCACCAGCGGATTACAGGGTCCTCAGCCCCAGCATTTT. As protein: CATSGLQGPQPQHF.

This clone was recorded only once. The chain couples TRBV10-3 to TRBJ2-7; 9 bases match TRBD2. The CDR3 consists of 14 residues. V gave up 6 bases and J gave up 2 bases; unmatched junction bases: 5. Germline V gene data show CDR1 as ENHRY and CDR2 as SYGVKD. DNA for the CDR3: TGTGCCATCAGATCCGGGACTAGCCCCTACGAGCAGTACTTC. Its protein is CAIRSGTSPYEQYF.

The chain has TRBV19 and TRBJ1-2; 9 nucleotides line up with TRBD1. Germline-derived CDR1 and CDR2 are LNHDA and SQIVND (reference sequence). The CDR3 has 18 residues. V lost 5 bases and J lost 2; bases outside the gene matches: 15. The CDR3 is CASSAVIPGQGFNYGYTF. The CDR3, as DNA: TGTGCCAGTAGTGCCGTAATACCGGGACAGGGATTCAACTATGGCTACACCTTC.

This sequence joins TRBV12-3 or TRBV12-4 and TRBJ1-2; 8 bases line up with TRBD1. The CDR3 has 13 residues. J gave up 8 bases and V 6 bases, and 8 bases lay outside the gene matches. The CDR3 is CASSNDRGGGYTF. CDR3 sequence (DNA): TGTGCCAGCAGCAACGACAGGGGCGGCGGCTACACCTTC.

This clone is a singleton in its sample. V usage is TRBV29-1 and J usage is TRBJ1-6; TRBD1 matches at 9 bases. The CDR3 covers 13 residues. Germline V CDR1 and CDR2: SQVTM, ANQGSEA. V lost 6 bases to trimming and J lost 4 bases; unmatched junction nucleotides: 1. In DNA form, the CDR3 reads TGCAGCGTACAGGGGGCGTATAATTCACCCCTCCACTTT. It yields the protein CSVQGAYNSPLHF.

The V gene is TRBV6-5, the J gene TRBJ1-2; TRBD1 agrees at 7 bases. The length of the CDR3 is 12 residues. Germline assignment: CDR1 MNHEY and CDR2 SVGAGI. After removal of 7 bases from V and 4 bases from J, the junction contained 3 bases not matched to a gene. CDR3 in DNA: TGTGCCAGCACTCGACAGGGCTATGGCTACACCTTC. It specifies CASTRQGYGYTF.

This clone was recorded a few times. The chain recombines TRBV6-5 with TRBJ1-5, with D tentatively TRBD1 (5 bases). With 6 bases removed from V and 4 bases from J, the gap between germline ends came to 16 bases. Germline CDR1 reads MNHEY; CDR2 reads SVGAGI. The CDR3 is 15 amino acids. The CDR3 DNA is TGTGCCAGCAGAGGCGACAGAACCCCAAATCAGCCCCAGCATTTT. Its protein product is CASRGDRTPNQPQHF.